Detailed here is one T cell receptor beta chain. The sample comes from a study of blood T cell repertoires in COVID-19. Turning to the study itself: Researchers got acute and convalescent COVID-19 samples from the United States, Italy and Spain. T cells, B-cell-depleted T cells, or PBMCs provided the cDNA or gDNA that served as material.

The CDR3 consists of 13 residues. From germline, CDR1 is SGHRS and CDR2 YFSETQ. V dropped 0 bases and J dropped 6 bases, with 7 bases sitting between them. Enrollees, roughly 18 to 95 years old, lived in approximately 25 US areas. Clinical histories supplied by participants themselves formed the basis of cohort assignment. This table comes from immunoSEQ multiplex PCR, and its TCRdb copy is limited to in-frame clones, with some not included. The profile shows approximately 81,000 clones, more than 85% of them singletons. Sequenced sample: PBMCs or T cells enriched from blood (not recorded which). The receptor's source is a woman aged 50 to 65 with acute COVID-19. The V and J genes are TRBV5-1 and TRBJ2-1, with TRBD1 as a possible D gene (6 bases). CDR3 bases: TGCGCCAGCAGCTTGGGACAGGTCAATGAGCAGTTCTTC. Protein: CASSLGQVNEQFF.